A single sample gave rise to the 18 T cell receptor beta chains below, sequenced in a study of technical replicates of blood from a few donors. The repertoire was sequenced with immunoSEQ multiplex PCR; TCRdb's copy has only in-frame clones and lacks some. The table includes over 70,000 clones, 90% to 95% detected once. Material: T cells isolated from PBMCs. Every receptor here comes from a human donor in good health.

J is TRBJ2-1 and V is TRBV9; 11 positions match TRBD2. The CDR3 spans 16 residues. The germline CDR1 and CDR2 sequences are SGDLS and YYNGEE. V gave up 4 bases and J gave up 8 bases; unmatched junction bases: 11. CDR3 sequence: CASSIAGGGGRDEQFF. CDR3 nucleotides: TGTGCCAGCAGCATAGCGGGAGGGGGGGGACGCGATGAGCAGTTCTTC.

V and J are TRBV4-1 and TRBJ2-1, with TRBD2 matching over 7 bases. V shed 1 base, J shed 5 bases, and the junction held 11 bases outside the gene matches. CDR1 MGHRA and CDR2 YSYEKL come from the germline V gene. The CDR3 spans 17 residues. CDR3 loop: CASSQVSAREVHNEQFF. The CDR3 nucleotides are TGCGCCAGCAGCCAAGTGAGTGCCCGGGAGGTGCACAATGAGCAGTTCTTC.

The J gene is TRBJ2-1, the V gene TRBV30; 7 bases map to TRBD1. Germline values: CDR1 GTSNPN, CDR2 SVGIG (reference sequence). The CDR3 length is 13 residues. Losses at the gene ends were 1 base for V and 9 bases for J; bases not matched to a gene: 6. The CDR3 protein is CAWSARGPGEQFF. The CDR3, as DNA: TGTGCCTGGAGTGCGAGGGGGCCCGGTGAGCAGTTCTTC.

Only a few counts were recorded for this clone. J is TRBJ2-5 and V is TRBV7-2; a possible D gene is TRBD1 (6 bases). This CDR3 spans 14 amino acids. V was shortened by 3 bases and J by 1 base, with 9 bases between the two germline ends. The germline V gene has CDR1 SGHTA and CDR2 FQGNSA. CDR3 nucleotides: TGTGCCAGCAGCTTTGGACAGTTCCAAGAGACCCAGTACTTC. Amino acids: CASSFGQFQETQYF.

Only a few counts were recorded for this clone. The chain recombines TRBV7-2 with TRBJ1-2, with D maybe TRBD1 (5 bases). The CDR3 contains 14 residues. V gave up 0 bases and J gave up 6 bases, with 11 bases separating them. Germline CDR1 SGHTA, CDR2 FQGNSA. DNA of the CDR3: TGTGCCAGCAGCTTAGCGGCGGGGGATCATGGCTACACCTTC. As protein: CASSLAAGDHGYTF.

The J gene is TRBJ1-2, the V gene TRBV19, with 8 nucleotides matching TRBD1. Germline trimming cut 7 bases from V and 1 base from J; bases unmatched to any gene: 8. Germline V CDR1 and CDR2: LNHDA, SQIVND (reference sequence). This CDR3 is built from 15 residues. CDR3 amino acids: CASIAPGQVNYGYTF. Written as DNA, the CDR3 is TGTGCCAGTATTGCTCCGGGACAGGTTAACTATGGCTACACCTTC.

The chain recombines TRBV28 with TRBJ1-5; perhaps TRBD1 as D (5 bases). The ends were cut back, 2 bases at V and 5 bases at J, with 10 bases in the middle. Germline CDR1 reads MDHEN; CDR2 reads SYDVKM. The CDR3 has 14 amino acids. This CDR3 is CASSLRAGDQPQHF. CDR3 nucleotide sequence: TGTGCCAGCAGTTTAAGGGCGGGGGATCAGCCCCAGCATTTT.

The J gene is TRBJ2-5, the V gene TRBV5-1; 8 bases agree with TRBD2. The CDR3 has 14 residues. Germline CDR1 is SGHRS and CDR2 is YFSETQ. V gave up 2 bases and J gave up 3 bases; unmatched junction bases: 3. In nucleotides, the CDR3 is TGCGCCAGCAGCTTTACTAGCGGAGAAGAGACCCAGTACTTC. Amino acids: CASSFTSGEETQYF.

The gene calls are TRBV6-6 and TRBJ2-5, with D perhaps matching TRBD1 (6 bases). The CDR3 spans 14 residues. Germline CDR1 and CDR2: MNHNY and SVGAGI (reference sequence). Trimming pared 6 bases from V and 2 bases from J, leaving 13 bases between. The CDR3 coding sequence is TGTGCCAGCAGGGACAGTAGCTTTCAAGAGACCCAGTACTTC. Translation: CASRDSSFQETQYF.

This CDR3 reads CAWSVWGEFTEAFF. CDR3 coding DNA: TGTGCCTGGAGTGTATGGGGGGAGTTCACTGAAGCTTTCTTT. The V gene is TRBV30, the J gene TRBJ1-1; D possibly corresponds to TRBD1 (5 bases). V was cut by 0 bases and J by 4 bases, with 12 bases left in between. Germline CDR1 is GTSNPN and CDR2 is SVGIG (reference sequence). The CDR3 spans 14 residues. Variable domain in full (rest from reference TRBV30 and TRBJ1-1): SQTIHQWPATLVQPVGSPLSLECTVEGTSNPNLYWYRQAAGRGLQLLFYSVGIGQISSEVPQNLSASRPQDRQFILSSKKLLLSDSGFYLCAWSVWGEFTEAFFGQGTRLTVV.

CDR3 in DNA: TGTGCCAGCAGTTACTCGTTAGTTCATCCCTACGAGCAGTACTTC. It is translated as CASSYSLVHPYEQYF. This rearrangement joins TRBV6-5 to TRBJ2-7; D is undetermined. In germline, CDR1 is MNHEY, CDR2 SVGAGI. The CDR3 consists of 15 residues. V lost 0 bases and J 2 bases, leaving 11 bases between the germline ends.

The chain joins TRBV4-3 to TRBJ2-2; a possible D gene is TRBD2 (5 bases). Germline CDR1 reads LGHNA; CDR2 reads YSLEER. With 0 bases removed from V and 6 bases from J, the gap between germline ends came to 11 bases. The CDR3 runs to 15 residues. The CDR3, as DNA: TGCGCCAGCAGCCAAGATTCCGGAGGCCCCGGGGAGCTGTTTTTT. Protein product: CASSQDSGGPGELFF.

The chain couples TRBV7-9 to TRBJ1-2; D perhaps matches TRBD1 (5 bases). The length of the CDR3 is 14 residues. CDR1 is SEHNR, CDR2 FQNEAQ, per germline (reference sequence). The V end was cut by 3 bases, the J end by 3 bases, with 11 bases between. CDR3 in DNA: TGTGCCAGCAGCTTTGGGGGAGGGGACTATGGCTACACCTTC. Residues: CASSFGGGDYGYTF.

This chain uses TRBV5-4 with TRBJ2-1, with a weak D call TRBD1 (5 bases). CDR1 and CDR2 (germline): SGHNT, YYREEE (reference sequence). Trimming took off 4 bases at V and 3 bases at J, with 14 bases between the two ends. This CDR3 is built from 15 residues. The CDR3 loop is CASSPQGQSYNEQFF. As DNA, the CDR3 is TGTGCCAGCAGCCCTCAAGGACAAAGCTACAATGAGCAGTTCTTC.

This clone was detected only a few times. V is TRBV30 and J is TRBJ1-5, with a tentative D call TRBD1 (6 bases). Germline V CDR1 and CDR2: GTSNPN, SVGIG (reference sequence). There are 13 residues in the CDR3. V lost 2 bases and J 7 bases, leaving 12 bases between the germline ends. In DNA, the CDR3 is TGTGCCTGGAGTATGGGGGCTGAACAGCCCCAGCATTTT. Its protein product is CAWSMGAEQPQHF.

This chain joins TRBV4-1 and TRBJ2-1; 10 positions agree with TRBD2. Germline V gene data show CDR1 as MGHRA and CDR2 as YSYEKL. After removal of 3 bases from V and 6 bases from J, the junction contained 8 bases not matched to a gene. CDR3 length equals 16 residues. This CDR3 reads CASSQQGLAFSNEQFF. The CDR3 bases are TGCGCCAGCAGCCAGCAGGGACTAGCGTTTTCCAATGAGCAGTTCTTC.

The chain combines TRBV30 with TRBJ1-2; tentative D call: TRBD1 (5 bases). Trimming took 7 bases from V and 4 from J, leaving 16 bases between them. The CDR3 has 13 amino acids. Germline CDR1 reads GTSNPN; CDR2 reads SVGIG (reference sequence). CDR3: CALTGLSSYGYTF. The CDR3 region has the DNA TGTGCCTTAACGGGACTCTCGAGCTATGGCTACACCTTC.

The V and J genes are TRBV5-4 and TRBJ2-3; D remains ambiguous. Trimming took 4 bases from V and 3 from J, leaving 12 bases between them. Germline V CDR1 and CDR2: SGHNT, YYREEE (reference sequence). The CDR3 totals 14 residues. The CDR3 loop reads CASSPPSVTDTQYF. The DNA of the CDR3 is TGTGCCAGCAGCCCCCCTTCGGTAACAGATACGCAGTATTTT.